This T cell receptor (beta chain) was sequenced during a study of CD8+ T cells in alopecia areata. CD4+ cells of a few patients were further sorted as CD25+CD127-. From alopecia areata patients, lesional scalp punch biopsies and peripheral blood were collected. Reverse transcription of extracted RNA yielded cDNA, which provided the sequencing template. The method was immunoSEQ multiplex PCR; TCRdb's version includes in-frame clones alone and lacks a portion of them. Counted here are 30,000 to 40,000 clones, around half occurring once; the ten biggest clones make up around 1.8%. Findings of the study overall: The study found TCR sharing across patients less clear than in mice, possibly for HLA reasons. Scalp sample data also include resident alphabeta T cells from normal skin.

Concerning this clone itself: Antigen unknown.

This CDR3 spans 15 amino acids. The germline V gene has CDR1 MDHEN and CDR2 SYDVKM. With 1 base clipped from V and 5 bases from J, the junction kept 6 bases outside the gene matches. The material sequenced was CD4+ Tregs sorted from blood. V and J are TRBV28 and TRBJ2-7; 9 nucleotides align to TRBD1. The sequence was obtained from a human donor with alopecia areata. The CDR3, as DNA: TGTGCCAGCAGTTTATTCAGGGACAGGGTCAACGAGCAGTACTTC. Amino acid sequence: CASSLFRDRVNEQYF.